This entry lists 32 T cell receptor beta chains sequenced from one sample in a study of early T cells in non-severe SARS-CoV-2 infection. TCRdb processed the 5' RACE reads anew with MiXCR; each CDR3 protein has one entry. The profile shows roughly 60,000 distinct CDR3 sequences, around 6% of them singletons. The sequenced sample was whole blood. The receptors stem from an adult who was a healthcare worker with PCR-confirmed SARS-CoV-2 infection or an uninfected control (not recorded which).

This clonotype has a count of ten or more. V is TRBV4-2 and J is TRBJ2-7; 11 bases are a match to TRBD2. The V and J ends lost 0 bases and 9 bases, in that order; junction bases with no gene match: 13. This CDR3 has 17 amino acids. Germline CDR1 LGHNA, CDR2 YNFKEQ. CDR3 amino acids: CASSQDLGLAGRLGQYF. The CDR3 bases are TGTGCCAGCAGCCAAGATCTCGGACTAGCGGGCCGGCTAGGGCAGTACTTC.

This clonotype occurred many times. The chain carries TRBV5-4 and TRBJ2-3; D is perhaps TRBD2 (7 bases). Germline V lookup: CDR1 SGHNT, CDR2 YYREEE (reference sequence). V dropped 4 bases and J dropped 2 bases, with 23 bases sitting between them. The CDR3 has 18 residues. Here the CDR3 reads CASSTQGGAGGTTDTQYF. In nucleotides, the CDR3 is TGTGCCAGCAGCACCCAAGGGGGGGCAGGTGGGACCACAGATACGCAGTATTTT.

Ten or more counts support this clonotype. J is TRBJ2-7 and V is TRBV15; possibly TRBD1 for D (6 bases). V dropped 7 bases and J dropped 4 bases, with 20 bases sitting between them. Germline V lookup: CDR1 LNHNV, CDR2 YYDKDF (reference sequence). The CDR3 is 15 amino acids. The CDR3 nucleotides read TGTGCCACCACCCCCTCCCGGGACACGGATTACGAGCAGTACTTC. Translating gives CATTPSRDTDYEQYF.

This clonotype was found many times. The CDR3 bases are TGTGCCAGCAGCTCCCAGGCCTCCCGGGGCACCGGGGAGCTGTTTTTT. This gives the protein CASSSQASRGTGELFF. This rearrangement joins TRBV7-9 to TRBJ2-2; tentative D call: TRBD2 (5 bases). This CDR3 comprises 16 residues. CDR1 is SEHNR and CDR2 is FQNEAQ in the germline V gene (reference sequence). The V end was cut by 4 bases, the J end by 4 bases, with 16 bases between.

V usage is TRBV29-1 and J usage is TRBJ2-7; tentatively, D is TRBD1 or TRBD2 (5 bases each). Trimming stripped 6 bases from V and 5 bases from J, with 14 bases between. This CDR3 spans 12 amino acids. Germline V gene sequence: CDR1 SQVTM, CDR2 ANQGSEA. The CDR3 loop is CSVNGATDEQYF. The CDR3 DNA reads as TGCAGCGTGAACGGGGCCACCGACGAGCAGTACTTC.

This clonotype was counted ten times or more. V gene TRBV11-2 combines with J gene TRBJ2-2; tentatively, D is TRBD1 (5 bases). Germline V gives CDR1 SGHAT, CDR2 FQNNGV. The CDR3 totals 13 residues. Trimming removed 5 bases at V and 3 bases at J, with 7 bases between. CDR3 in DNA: TGTGCCAGCAGCCGCAGGGACACCGGGGAGCTGTTTTTT. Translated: CASSRRDTGELFF. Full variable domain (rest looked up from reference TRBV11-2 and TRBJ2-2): EAGVAQSPRYKIIEKRQSVAFWCNPISGHATLYWYQQILGQGPKLLIQFQNNGVVDDSQLPKDRFSAERLKGVDSTLKIQPAKLEDSAVYLCASSRRDTGELFFGEGSRLTVL.

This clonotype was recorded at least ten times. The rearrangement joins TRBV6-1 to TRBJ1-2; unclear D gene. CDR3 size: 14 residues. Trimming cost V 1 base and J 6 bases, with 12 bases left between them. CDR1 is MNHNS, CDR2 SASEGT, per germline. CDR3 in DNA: TGTGCCAGCAGTGAAGTTGGGCCTACGGATGGCTACACCTTC. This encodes CASSEVGPTDGYTF.

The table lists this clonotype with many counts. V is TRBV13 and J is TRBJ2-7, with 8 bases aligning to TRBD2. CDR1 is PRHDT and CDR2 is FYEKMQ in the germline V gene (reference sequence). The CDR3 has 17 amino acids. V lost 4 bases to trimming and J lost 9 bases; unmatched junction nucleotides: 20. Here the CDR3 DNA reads TGTGCCAGCAGCTCCCAGGGGATTAGCGGGGCCTGGTTTGGGCAGTACTTC. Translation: CASSSQGISGAWFGQYF.

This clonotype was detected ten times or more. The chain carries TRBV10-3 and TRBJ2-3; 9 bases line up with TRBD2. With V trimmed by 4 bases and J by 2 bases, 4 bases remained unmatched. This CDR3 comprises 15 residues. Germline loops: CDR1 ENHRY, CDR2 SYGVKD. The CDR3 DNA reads TGTGCCATCAGTGGTTCTAGCGGGGTCACAGATACGCAGTATTTT. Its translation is CAISGSSGVTDTQYF.

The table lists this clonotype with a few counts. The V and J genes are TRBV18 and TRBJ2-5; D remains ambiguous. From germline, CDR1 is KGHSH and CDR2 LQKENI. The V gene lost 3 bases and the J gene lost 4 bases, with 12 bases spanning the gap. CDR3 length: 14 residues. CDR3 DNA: TGTGCCAGCTCACCTGGTTGTCCTCCAGAGACCCAGTACTTC. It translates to CASSPGCPPETQYF.

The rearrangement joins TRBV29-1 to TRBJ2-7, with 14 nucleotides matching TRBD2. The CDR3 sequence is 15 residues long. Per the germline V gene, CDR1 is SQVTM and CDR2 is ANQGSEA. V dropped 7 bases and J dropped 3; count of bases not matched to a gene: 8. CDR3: CSAGTGLAGDYEQYF. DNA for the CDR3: TGCAGCGCTGGGACGGGACTAGCGGGAGACTACGAGCAGTACTTC.

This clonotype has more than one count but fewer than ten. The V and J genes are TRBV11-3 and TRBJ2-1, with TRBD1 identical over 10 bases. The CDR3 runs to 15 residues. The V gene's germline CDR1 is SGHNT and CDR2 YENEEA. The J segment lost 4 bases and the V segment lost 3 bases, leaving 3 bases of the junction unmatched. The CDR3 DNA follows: TGTGCCAGCAGCTTCGGGACAGGGGTTTACAATGAGCAGTTCTTC. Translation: CASSFGTGVYNEQFF.

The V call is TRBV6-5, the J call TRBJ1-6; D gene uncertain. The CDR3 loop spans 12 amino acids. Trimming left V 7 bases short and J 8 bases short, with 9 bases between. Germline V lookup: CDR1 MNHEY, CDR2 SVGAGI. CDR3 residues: CASKGLYSPLHF. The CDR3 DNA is TGTGCCAGCAAGGGTTTATATTCACCCCTCCACTTT.

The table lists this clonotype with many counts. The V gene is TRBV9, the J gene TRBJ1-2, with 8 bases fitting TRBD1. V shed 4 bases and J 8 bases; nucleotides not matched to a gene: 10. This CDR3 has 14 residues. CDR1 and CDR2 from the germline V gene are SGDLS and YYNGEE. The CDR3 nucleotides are TGTGCCAGCAGCTCCCAGGGGGCCCCGGGCGGCTACACCTTC. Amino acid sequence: CASSSQGAPGGYTF.

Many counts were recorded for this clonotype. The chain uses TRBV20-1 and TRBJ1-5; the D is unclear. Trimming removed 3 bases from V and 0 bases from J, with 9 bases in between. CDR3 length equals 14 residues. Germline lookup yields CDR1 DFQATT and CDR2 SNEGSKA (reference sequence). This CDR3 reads CSASGRHSNQPQHF. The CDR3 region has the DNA TGCAGTGCTAGTGGAAGACATAGCAATCAGCCCCAGCATTTT.

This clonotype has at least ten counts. This CDR3 reads CATSRDPGGTISSYEQYF. In nucleotides, the CDR3 is TGTGCCACCAGCAGAGACCCTGGGGGGACCATAAGCTCCTACGAGCAGTACTTC. The V call is TRBV15, the J call TRBJ2-7, with D tentatively TRBD2 (6 bases). This CDR3 is built from 18 residues. The V gene lost 0 bases and the J gene lost 0 bases, with 18 bases spanning the gap. Germline CDR1 is LNHNV and CDR2 is YYDKDF (reference sequence). The full variable domain, rest sourced from reference TRBV15 and TRBJ2-7, is DAMVIQNPRYQVTQFGKPVTLSCSQTLNHNVMYWYQQKSSQAPKLLFHYYDKDFNNEADTPDNFQSRRPNTSFCFLDIRSPGLGDTAMYLCATSRDPGGTISSYEQYFGPGTRLTVT.

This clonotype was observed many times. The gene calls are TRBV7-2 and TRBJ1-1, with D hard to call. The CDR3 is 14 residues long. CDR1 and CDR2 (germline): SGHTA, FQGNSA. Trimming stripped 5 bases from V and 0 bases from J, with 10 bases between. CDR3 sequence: CASSRLLVNTEAFF. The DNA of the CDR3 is TGTGCCAGCAGCCGCCTTTTGGTGAACACTGAAGCTTTCTTT.

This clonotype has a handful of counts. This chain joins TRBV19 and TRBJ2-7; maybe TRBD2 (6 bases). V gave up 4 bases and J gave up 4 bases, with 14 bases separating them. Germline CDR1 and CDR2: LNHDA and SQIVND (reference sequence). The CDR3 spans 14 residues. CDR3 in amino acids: CASSTPGGIYEQYF. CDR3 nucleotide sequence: TGTGCCAGTAGTACCCCGGGCGGGATTTACGAGCAGTACTTC.

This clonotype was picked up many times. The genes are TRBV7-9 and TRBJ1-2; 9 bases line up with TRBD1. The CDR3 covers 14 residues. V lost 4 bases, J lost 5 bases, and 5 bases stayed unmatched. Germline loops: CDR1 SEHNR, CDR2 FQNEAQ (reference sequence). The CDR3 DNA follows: TGTGCCAGCAGCTCACAGGGGGCGGTTTATGGCTACACCTTC. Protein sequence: CASSSQGAVYGYTF.

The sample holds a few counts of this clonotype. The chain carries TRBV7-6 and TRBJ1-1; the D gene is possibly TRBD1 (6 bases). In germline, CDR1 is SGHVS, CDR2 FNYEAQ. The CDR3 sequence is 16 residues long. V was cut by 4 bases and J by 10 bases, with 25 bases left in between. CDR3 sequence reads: CASSSFSGTRGRGAFF. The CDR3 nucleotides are TGTGCCAGCAGCTCATTCTCCGGGACACGCGGACGGGGAGCTTTCTTT.

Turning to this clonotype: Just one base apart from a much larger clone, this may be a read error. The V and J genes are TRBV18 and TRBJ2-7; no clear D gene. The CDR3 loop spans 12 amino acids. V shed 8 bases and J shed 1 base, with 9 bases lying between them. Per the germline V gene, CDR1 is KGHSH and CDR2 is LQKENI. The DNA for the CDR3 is TGTGCCAGCACAGACGGATCCTACGAGCAGTACTTC. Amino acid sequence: CASTDGSYEQYF. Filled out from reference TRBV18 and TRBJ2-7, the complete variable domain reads NAGVMQNPRHLVRRRGQEARLRCSPMKGHSHVYWYRQLPEEGLKFMVYLQKENIIDESGMPKERFSAEFPKEGPSILRIQQVVRGDSAAYFCASTDGSYEQYFGPGTRLTVT.

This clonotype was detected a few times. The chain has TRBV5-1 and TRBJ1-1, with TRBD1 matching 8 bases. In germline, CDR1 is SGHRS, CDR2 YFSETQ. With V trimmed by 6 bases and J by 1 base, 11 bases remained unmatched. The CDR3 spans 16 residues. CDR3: CASTENPGGQNTEAFF. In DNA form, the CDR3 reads TGCGCCAGCACTGAAAACCCAGGGGGCCAGAACACTGAAGCTTTCTTT.

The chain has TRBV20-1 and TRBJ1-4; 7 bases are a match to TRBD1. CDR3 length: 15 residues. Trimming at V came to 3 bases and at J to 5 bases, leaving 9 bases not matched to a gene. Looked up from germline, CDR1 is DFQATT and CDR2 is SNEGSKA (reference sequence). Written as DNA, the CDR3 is TGCAGTGCTAGTGGGACAGTGGGCCGAAATGAAAAACTGTTTTTT. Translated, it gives CSASGTVGRNEKLFF.

CDR3 protein: CASSLVVGGSYEQYF. The CDR3 DNA is TGTGCCAGCAGCTTGGTAGTGGGAGGCTCCTACGAGCAGTACTTC. The genes are TRBV5-4 and TRBJ2-7; D perhaps matches TRBD2 (6 bases). The V end lost 0 bases, the J end lost 0 bases, and 10 bases lay between the germline ends. Germline CDR1 and CDR2: SGHNT and YYREEE (reference sequence). The CDR3 sequence is 15 residues long.

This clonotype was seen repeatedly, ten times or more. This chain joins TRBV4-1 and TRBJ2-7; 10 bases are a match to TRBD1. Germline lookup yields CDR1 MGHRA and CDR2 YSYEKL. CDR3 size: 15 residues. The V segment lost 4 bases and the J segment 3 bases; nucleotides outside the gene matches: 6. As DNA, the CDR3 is TGCGCCAGCAGCCTAAGGACAGGGGGGGTCTACGAGCAGTACTTC. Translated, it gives CASSLRTGGVYEQYF.

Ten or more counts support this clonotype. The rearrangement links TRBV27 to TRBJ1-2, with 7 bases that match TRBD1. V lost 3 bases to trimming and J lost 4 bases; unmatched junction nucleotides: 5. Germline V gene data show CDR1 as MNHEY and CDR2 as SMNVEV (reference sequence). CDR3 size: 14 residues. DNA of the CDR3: TGTGCCAGCAGTTTCCGACAGGGTAGCTATGGCTACACCTTC. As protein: CASSFRQGSYGYTF.

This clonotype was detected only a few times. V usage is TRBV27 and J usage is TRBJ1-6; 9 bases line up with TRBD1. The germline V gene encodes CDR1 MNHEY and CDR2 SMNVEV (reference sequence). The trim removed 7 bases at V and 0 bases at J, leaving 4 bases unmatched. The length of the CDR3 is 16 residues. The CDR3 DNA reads TGTGCCAGCACCTGGACAGGGGCCTCCTATAATTCACCCCTCCACTTT. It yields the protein CASTWTGASYNSPLHF.

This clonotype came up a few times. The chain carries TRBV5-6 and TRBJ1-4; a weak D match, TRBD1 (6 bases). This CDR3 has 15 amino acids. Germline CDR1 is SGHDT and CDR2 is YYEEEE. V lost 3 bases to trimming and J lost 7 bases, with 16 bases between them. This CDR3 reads CASSSPPRGSEKLFF. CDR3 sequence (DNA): TGTGCCAGCAGCTCCCCCCCCAGGGGAAGTGAAAAACTGTTTTTT.

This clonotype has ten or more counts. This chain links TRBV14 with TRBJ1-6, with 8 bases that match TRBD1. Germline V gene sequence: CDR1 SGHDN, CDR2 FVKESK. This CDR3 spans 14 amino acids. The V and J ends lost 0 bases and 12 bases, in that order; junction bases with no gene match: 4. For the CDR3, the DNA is TGTGCCAGCAGCCAAGATCTACAGGGGGGACCCCTCCACTTT. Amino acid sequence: CASSQDLQGGPLHF.

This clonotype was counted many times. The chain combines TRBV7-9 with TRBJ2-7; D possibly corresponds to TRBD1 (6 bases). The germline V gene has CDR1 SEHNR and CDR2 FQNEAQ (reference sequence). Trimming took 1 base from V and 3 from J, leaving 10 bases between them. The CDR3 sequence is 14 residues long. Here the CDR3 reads CASSLGQVIYEQYF. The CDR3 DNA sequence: TGTGCCAGCAGCTTAGGACAGGTGATCTACGAGCAGTACTTC.

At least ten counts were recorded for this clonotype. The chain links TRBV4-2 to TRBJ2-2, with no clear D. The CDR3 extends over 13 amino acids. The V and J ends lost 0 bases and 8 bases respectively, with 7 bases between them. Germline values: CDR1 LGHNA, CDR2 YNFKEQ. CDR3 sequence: CASSQDRPGELFF. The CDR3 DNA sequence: TGTGCCAGCAGCCAAGACCGCCCTGGGGAGCTGTTTTTT.

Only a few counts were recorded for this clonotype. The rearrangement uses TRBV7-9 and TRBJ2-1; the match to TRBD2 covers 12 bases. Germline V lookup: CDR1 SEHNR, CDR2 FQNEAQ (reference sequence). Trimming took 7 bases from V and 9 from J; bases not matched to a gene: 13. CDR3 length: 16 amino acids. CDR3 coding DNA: TGTGCCAGCATTTCTAGCGGGAGGGCCCTCGTAGGTGAGCAGTTCTTC. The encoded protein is CASISSGRALVGEQFF. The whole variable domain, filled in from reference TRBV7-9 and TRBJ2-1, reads DTGVSQNPRHKITKRGQNVTFRCDPISEHNRLYWYRQTLGQGPEFLTYFQNEAQLEKSRLLSDRFSAERPKGSFSTLEIQRTEQGDSAMYLCASISSGRALVGEQFFGPGTRLTVL.